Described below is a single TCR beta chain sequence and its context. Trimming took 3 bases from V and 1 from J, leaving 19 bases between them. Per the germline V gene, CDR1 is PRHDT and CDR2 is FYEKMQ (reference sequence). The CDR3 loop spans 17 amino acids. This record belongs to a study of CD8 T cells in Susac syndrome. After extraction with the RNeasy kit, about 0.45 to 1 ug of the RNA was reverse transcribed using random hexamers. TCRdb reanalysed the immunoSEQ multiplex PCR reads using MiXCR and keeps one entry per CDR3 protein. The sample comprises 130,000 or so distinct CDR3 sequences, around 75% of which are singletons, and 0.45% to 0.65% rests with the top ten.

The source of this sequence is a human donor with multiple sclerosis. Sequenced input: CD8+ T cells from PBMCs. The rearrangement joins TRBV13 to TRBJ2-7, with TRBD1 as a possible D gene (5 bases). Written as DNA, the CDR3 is TGTGCCAGCAGCTTGTTTCAAAAGGGGCTTGGTTCCTACGAGCAGTACTTC. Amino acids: CASSLFQKGLGSYEQYF.